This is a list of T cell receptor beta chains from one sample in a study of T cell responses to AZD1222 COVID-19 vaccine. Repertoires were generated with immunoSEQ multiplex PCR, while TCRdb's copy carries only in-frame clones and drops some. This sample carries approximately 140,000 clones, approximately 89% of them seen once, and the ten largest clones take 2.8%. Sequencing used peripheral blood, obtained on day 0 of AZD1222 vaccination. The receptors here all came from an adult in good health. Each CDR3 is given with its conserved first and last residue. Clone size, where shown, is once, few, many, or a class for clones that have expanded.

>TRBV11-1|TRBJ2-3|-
CASSLGDTQYF
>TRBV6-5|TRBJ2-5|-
CASSPGGAALETQYF
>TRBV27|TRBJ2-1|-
CASSSGTSGYNEQFF
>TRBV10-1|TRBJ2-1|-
CASSDPGLGTNEQFF
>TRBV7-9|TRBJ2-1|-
CASSRSGLAGEQFF
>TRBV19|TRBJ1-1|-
CASRSGGTGDTEAFF
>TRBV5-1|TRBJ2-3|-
CASSLPGSTDTQYF
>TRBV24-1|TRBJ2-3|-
CATSAQGAFTDTQYF
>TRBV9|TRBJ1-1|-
CASSVGSVNTEAFF
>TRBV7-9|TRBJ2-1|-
CASSFLGLAGGVGNEQFF
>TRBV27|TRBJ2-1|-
CASSYGAEQFF
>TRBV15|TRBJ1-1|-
CATSRDPGYTEAFF
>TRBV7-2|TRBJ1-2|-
CASSSGVDYGYTF
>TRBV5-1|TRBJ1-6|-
CASSLTTGPNSPLHF
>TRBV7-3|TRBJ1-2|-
CASSLWANYGYTF
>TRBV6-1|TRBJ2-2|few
CASSDQGGASAGELFF